Below are 27 T cell receptor beta chains sequenced from a single sample in a study of blood T cell repertoires in COVID-19. Sequencing used immunoSEQ multiplex PCR; TCRdb keeps in-frame clones, though not all of them. Of roughly 400,000 clones in the sample, just under 90% were seen once. The sample consisted of PBMCs or T cells enriched from blood (not recorded which). These receptors were taken from a woman in her fifties or sixties who had recovered from COVID-19.

The V call is TRBV30, the J call TRBJ1-1; no clear D. Germline CDR1 reads GTSNPN; CDR2 reads SVGIG (reference sequence). Trimming pared 5 bases from V and 8 bases from J, leaving 12 bases between. CDR3 length: 11 residues. Here the CDR3 reads CAWAGRVEAFF. The CDR3 DNA sequence: TGTGCCTGGGCCGGGAGAGTAGAAGCTTTCTTT.

The V gene is TRBV5-1, the J gene TRBJ1-4, with 9 bases identical to TRBD1. Per the germline V gene, CDR1 is SGHRS and CDR2 is YFSETQ. The CDR3 extends over 17 amino acids. Trimming cost V 3 bases and J 6 bases; bases outside gene matches: 12. The CDR3 DNA is TGCGCCAGCAGCTGGCGAGGGACAGGGAATCAAGATGAAAAACTGTTTTTT. It specifies CASSWRGTGNQDEKLFF.

This chain uses TRBV9 with TRBJ1-2, with 10 bases matching TRBD1. With V trimmed by 7 bases and J by 6 bases, 15 bases remained unmatched. Germline V gene data show CDR1 as SGDLS and CDR2 as YYNGEE. This CDR3 comprises 16 residues. The CDR3 spells CASPFNAGTGVNGYTF. The CDR3, as DNA: TGTGCCAGCCCGTTCAACGCCGGGACAGGGGTGAATGGCTACACCTTC.

V usage is TRBV7-2 and J usage is TRBJ1-2; perhaps TRBD1 as D (5 bases). From germline, CDR1 is SGHTA and CDR2 FQGNSA. CDR3 length equals 15 residues. V lost 4 bases to trimming and J lost 8 bases, with 20 bases between them. The CDR3 bases are TGTGCCAGCAGCTCCTACCGACGGGGGGGATCGGGCTACACCTTC. The encoded protein is CASSSYRRGGSGYTF. The full variable domain, its missing parts supplied by reference TRBV7-2 and TRBJ1-2, is GAGVSQSPSNKVTEKGKDVELRCDPISGHTALYWYRQSLGQGLEFLIYFQGNSAPDKSGLPSDRFSAERTGGSVSTLTIQRTQQEDSAVYLCASSSYRRGGSGYTFGSGTRLTVV.

Worth noting for this clone: Other DNA sequences in this specimen translate into the identical CDR3. The chain is built from TRBV19 and TRBJ1-2; tentatively, D is TRBD1 (6 bases). CDR1 LNHDA and CDR2 SQIVND come from the germline V gene (reference sequence). V was clipped by 4 bases and J by 2 bases, with 8 bases between them. This CDR3 has 13 residues. CDR3 in DNA: TGTGCCAGTAGTAGGGACACAAACTATGGCTACACCTTC. Protein sequence: CASSRDTNYGYTF.

As for this clone: The identical CDR3 is also encoded by other nucleotide sequences in the sample. V and J are TRBV4-2 and TRBJ2-2; TRBD2 aligns across 8 bases. Germline-derived CDR1 and CDR2 are LGHNA and YNFKEQ. There are 15 residues in the CDR3. V lost 4 bases and J lost 2; bases outside the gene matches: 3. CDR3 coding DNA: TGTGCCAGCAGCCTTAGCGGGGAAAACACCGGGGAGCTGTTTTTT. Translated, it gives CASSLSGENTGELFF.

The chain is built from TRBV5-1 and TRBJ2-7; TRBD2 matches 7 bases. Unmatched junction bases numbered 6, after V lost 4 bases and J lost 5 bases. Per germline, CDR1 SGHRS and CDR2 YFSETQ. There are 13 residues in the CDR3. The CDR3 loop reads CASSPLLADEQYF. In DNA, the CDR3 is TGCGCCAGCAGCCCCCTCCTAGCGGACGAGCAGTACTTC.

The V gene is TRBV29-1, the J gene TRBJ2-5; D perhaps matches TRBD1 (6 bases). CDR1 is SQVTM, CDR2 ANQGSEA, per germline. CDR3 length: 15 residues. Between the trimmed V and J ends, which lost 7 bases and 1 base, there was a span of 19 bases. This CDR3 reads CSARLTGSTQETQYF. In nucleotides, the CDR3 is TGCAGCGCTCGCTTGACAGGTTCGACCCAAGAGACCCAGTACTTC.

The chain couples TRBV6-2 or TRBV6-3 to TRBJ1-4, with D maybe TRBD1 (5 bases). The CDR3 is 17 residues long. Germline V lookup: CDR1 MNHEY, CDR2 SVGEGT. V was pared by 0 bases and J by 4 bases, with 15 bases between. The CDR3 protein is CASSYSGLATFNEKLFF. The CDR3 bases are TGTGCCAGCAGTTACTCGGGGCTCGCGACCTTTAATGAAAAACTGTTTTTT.

The genes are TRBV15 and TRBJ1-1; 9 nucleotides align to TRBD1. The V gene's germline CDR1 is LNHNV and CDR2 YYDKDF (reference sequence). V trimming: 5 bases; J trimming: 0 bases; junction bases outside the gene matches: 7. The CDR3 extends over 16 amino acids. CDR3 DNA: TGTGCCACCAGCGGGTCCGGGACAGGGATGAACACTGAAGCTTTCTTT. Its translation is CATSGSGTGMNTEAFF.

The chain links TRBV4-1 to TRBJ1-4; 9 bases fit TRBD1. Germline V CDR1 and CDR2: MGHRA, YSYEKL. Trimming removed 2 bases from V and 5 bases from J; junction bases left unmatched: 9. This CDR3 comprises 17 residues. The CDR3 loop is CASSQLTHGTGNEKLFF. DNA for the CDR3: TGCGCCAGCAGCCAATTAACGCACGGGACAGGGAATGAAAAACTGTTTTTT.

The V and J genes are TRBV10-3 and TRBJ1-1; D is perhaps TRBD1 (5 bases). This CDR3 comprises 12 residues. Germline CDR1 is ENHRY and CDR2 is SYGVKD. Trimming took 5 bases from V and 5 from J, leaving 9 bases between them. CDR3 loop: CAISYQGTEAFF. As DNA, the CDR3 is TGTGCCATCAGTTACCAGGGAACTGAAGCTTTCTTT.

V gene TRBV30 combines with J gene TRBJ1-4; the match to TRBD1 covers 9 bases. This CDR3 region has 15 residues. Germline values: CDR1 GTSNPN, CDR2 SVGIG (reference sequence). V lost 3 bases to trimming and J lost 0 bases; unmatched junction nucleotides: 2. Here the CDR3 reads CAWRTGGATNEKLFF. The CDR3 nucleotides are TGTGCCTGGAGGACAGGGGGGGCAACTAATGAAAAACTGTTTTTT.

The chain couples TRBV27 to TRBJ1-2; D might be TRBD1 (6 bases). The germline V and J ends were trimmed by 6 bases and 7 bases, with 12 bases remaining between them. Germline CDR1 is MNHEY and CDR2 is SMNVEV (reference sequence). The CDR3 has 12 amino acids. This chain's CDR3 is CASREGGGGYTF. CDR3 nucleotide sequence: TGTGCCAGCAGAGAAGGGGGGGGTGGCTACACCTTC.

The genes are TRBV30 and TRBJ2-2; possible D gene TRBD1, 5 bases. This CDR3 has 14 residues. Germline assignment: CDR1 GTSNPN and CDR2 SVGIG (reference sequence). The germline V and J ends were trimmed by 0 bases and 7 bases, with 12 bases remaining between them. As DNA, the CDR3 is TGTGCCTGGAGTGTACTCAGGGAAGTCGGGGAGCTGTTTTTT. It yields the protein CAWSVLREVGELFF. The full variable domain, with the rest looked up from reference TRBV30 and TRBJ2-2, is SQTIHQWPATLVQPVGSPLSLECTVEGTSNPNLYWYRQAAGRGLQLLFYSVGIGQISSEVPQNLSASRPQDRQFILSSKKLLLSDSGFYLCAWSVLREVGELFFGEGSRLTVL.

V and J are TRBV15 and TRBJ1-2; 7 bases fit TRBD1. J gave up 4 bases and V 0 bases, and 2 bases lay outside the gene matches. This CDR3 is built from 14 residues. Germline V gene sequence: CDR1 LNHNV, CDR2 YYDKDF (reference sequence). The CDR3 sequence: CATSRDDRVYGYTF. The CDR3 DNA is TGTGCCACCAGCAGAGACGACAGGGTCTATGGCTACACCTTC.

The chain has TRBV6-4 and TRBJ2-2; TRBD1 matches at 10 bases. CDR3 length equals 15 residues. CDR1 is MRHNA and CDR2 is SNTAGT in the germline V gene. The ends lost 2 bases at V and 3 bases at J; junction bases unmatched: 0. CDR3 amino acids: CASSDGTGDTGELFF. The CDR3 nucleotides are TGTGCCAGCAGTGACGGGACAGGGGACACCGGGGAGCTGTTTTTT.

The gene calls are TRBV5-1 and TRBJ2-1; D is perhaps TRBD2 (6 bases). V was pared by 4 bases and J by 0 bases, with 14 bases between. Per germline, CDR1 SGHRS and CDR2 YFSETQ. The CDR3 extends over 16 amino acids. The chain's CDR3 is CASSSGRESSYNEQFF. CDR3 sequence (DNA): TGCGCCAGCAGCAGCGGACGGGAGAGCTCCTACAATGAGCAGTTCTTC.

The CDR3 protein is CASSYLLATGELFF. The CDR3 DNA reads TGTGCCAGCAGCTACCTTCTAGCTACCGGGGAGCTGTTTTTT. The chain combines TRBV5-6 with TRBJ2-2; TRBD2 is a possible D gene (5 bases). Deletions cut 3 bases from V and 5 bases from J, with 11 bases between. The CDR3 extends over 14 amino acids. Germline CDR1 and CDR2: SGHDT and YYEEEE.

The J gene is TRBJ1-5, the V gene TRBV10-3; D ambiguous. Germline V gene data show CDR1 as ENHRY and CDR2 as SYGVKD. The CDR3 is made up of 13 amino acids. V dropped 10 bases and J dropped 4 bases, with 14 bases sitting between them. CDR3 in DNA: TGTGCCACGGGGAGCCTTGATAATCAGCCCCAGCATTTT. Translated, it gives CATGSLDNQPQHF.

This clone was picked up many times. This specimen includes other DNA sequences encoding the same CDR3. The rearrangement links TRBV15 to TRBJ1-5; D not resolved. The CDR3 extends over 15 amino acids. Germline CDR1 LNHNV, CDR2 YYDKDF (reference sequence). V lost 0 bases, J lost 4 bases, and 10 bases lay in between. In DNA form, the CDR3 reads TGTGCCACCAGCAGAGATTTGGGAGGGAATCAGCCCCAGCATTTT. Translating gives CATSRDLGGNQPQHF.

The chain combines TRBV6-4 with TRBJ1-2, with 11 bases lining up with TRBD1. Losses at the gene ends were 8 bases for V and 4 bases for J; bases not matched to a gene: 9. This CDR3 comprises 15 residues. Germline lookup yields CDR1 MRHNA and CDR2 SNTAGT. The CDR3 protein is CASSPSGTGGYGYTF. For the CDR3, the DNA is TGTGCCAGCTCTCCATCCGGGACAGGGGGCTATGGCTACACCTTC.

This chain links TRBV5-1 with TRBJ1-6; no reliable D call. V gave up 0 bases and J gave up 1 base, with 11 bases separating them. Germline CDR1 SGHRS, CDR2 YFSETQ. The CDR3 consists of 17 residues. Here the CDR3 reads CASSLAGVRSYNSPLHF. As DNA, the CDR3 is TGCGCCAGCAGCTTGGCCGGGGTGAGGTCCTATAATTCACCCCTCCACTTT.

This clone is a singleton in its sample. The chain has TRBV10-3 and TRBJ1-5; TRBD1 agrees at 7 bases. The CDR3 has 14 amino acids. The J segment lost 6 bases and the V segment lost 4 bases, leaving 6 bases of the junction unmatched. Germline CDR1 reads ENHRY; CDR2 reads SYGVKD. CDR3: CAISVTGVGQPQHF. The DNA of the CDR3 is TGTGCCATCAGTGTCACAGGGGTCGGTCAGCCCCAGCATTTT.

This chain connects TRBV24-1 to TRBJ2-2; TRBD1 matches 7 bases. Germline CDR1 and CDR2: KGHDR and SFDVKD. J lost 0 bases, V lost 4 bases, and 10 bases had no gene match. The CDR3 is 18 residues long. The CDR3 region is CATSDPSGGTANTGELFF. The DNA of the CDR3 is TGTGCCACCAGTGACCCCTCGGGTGGGACAGCGAACACCGGGGAGCTGTTTTTT.

This chain joins TRBV7-2 and TRBJ1-1, with D perhaps matching TRBD1 (6 bases). Trimming removed 1 base from V and 4 bases from J, with 13 bases in between. The CDR3 has 15 residues. CDR1 is SGHTA and CDR2 is FQGNSA in the germline V gene. The DNA of the CDR3 is TGTGCCAGCAGCTTAGATGCCCAACAGGGCACTGAAGCTTTCTTT. Residues: CASSLDAQQGTEAFF. Together with reference TRBV7-2 and TRBJ1-1, the CDR3 gives the full variable domain: GAGVSQSPSNKVTEKGKDVELRCDPISGHTALYWYRQSLGQGLEFLIYFQGNSAPDKSGLPSDRFSAERTGGSVSTLTIQRTQQEDSAVYLCASSLDAQQGTEAFFGQGTRLTVV.

This clone was seen repeatedly, ten times or more. The V call is TRBV4-2, the J call TRBJ2-7; possibly TRBD1 for D (5 bases). Trimming removed 1 base from V and 5 bases from J, with 15 bases in between. Germline V gene sequence: CDR1 LGHNA, CDR2 YNFKEQ. This CDR3 has 15 residues. The DNA for the CDR3 is TGTGCCAGCAGCCAAGGACCGCAGGGAAAGGACGAGCAGTACTTC. Protein sequence: CASSQGPQGKDEQYF.